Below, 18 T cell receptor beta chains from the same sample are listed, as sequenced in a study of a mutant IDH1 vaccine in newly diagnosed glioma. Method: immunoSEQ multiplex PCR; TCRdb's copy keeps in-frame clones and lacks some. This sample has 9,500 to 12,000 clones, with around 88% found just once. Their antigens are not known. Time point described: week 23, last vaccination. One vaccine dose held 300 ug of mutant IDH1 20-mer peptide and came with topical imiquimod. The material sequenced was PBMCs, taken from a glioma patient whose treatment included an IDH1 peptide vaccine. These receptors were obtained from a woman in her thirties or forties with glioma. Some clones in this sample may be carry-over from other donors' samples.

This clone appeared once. The CDR3 spells CASSEEGTARYYGYTF. CDR3 bases: TGTGCCAGCAGTGAAGAGGGGACCGCGCGATACTATGGCTACACCTTC. The gene calls are TRBV2 and TRBJ1-2, with D possibly matching TRBD1 (5 bases). Trimming cost V 1 base and J 3 bases, with 15 bases left between them. CDR3 length: 16 amino acids. Germline CDR1 is SNHLY and CDR2 is FYNNEI.

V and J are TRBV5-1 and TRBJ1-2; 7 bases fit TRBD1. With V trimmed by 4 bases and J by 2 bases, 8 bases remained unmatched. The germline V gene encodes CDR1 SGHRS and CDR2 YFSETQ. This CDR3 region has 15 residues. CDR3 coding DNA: TGCGCCAGCAGCCTGTCCGGGACAGCGAACTATGGCTACACCTTC. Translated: CASSLSGTANYGYTF.

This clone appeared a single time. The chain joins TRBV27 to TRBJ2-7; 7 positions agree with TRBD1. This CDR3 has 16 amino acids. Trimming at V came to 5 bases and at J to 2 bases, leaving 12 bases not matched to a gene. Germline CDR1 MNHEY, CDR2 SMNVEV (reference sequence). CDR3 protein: CASSNDRAHFPYEQYF. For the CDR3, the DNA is TGTGCCAGCAGTAACGACAGGGCCCACTTTCCCTACGAGCAGTACTTC.

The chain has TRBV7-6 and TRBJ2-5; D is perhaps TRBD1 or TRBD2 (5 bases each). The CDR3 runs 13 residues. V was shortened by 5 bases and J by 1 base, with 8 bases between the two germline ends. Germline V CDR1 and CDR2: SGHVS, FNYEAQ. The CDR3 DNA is TGTGCCAGCAGCCCCGGGACCCAAGAGACCCAGTACTTC. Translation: CASSPGTQETQYF.

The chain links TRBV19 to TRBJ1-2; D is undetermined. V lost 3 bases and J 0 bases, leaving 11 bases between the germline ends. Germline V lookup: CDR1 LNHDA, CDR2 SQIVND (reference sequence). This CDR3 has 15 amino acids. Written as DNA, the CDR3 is TGTGCCAGTAGTATTGAAGGTTCAGCTAACTATGGCTACACCTTC. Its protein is CASSIEGSANYGYTF.

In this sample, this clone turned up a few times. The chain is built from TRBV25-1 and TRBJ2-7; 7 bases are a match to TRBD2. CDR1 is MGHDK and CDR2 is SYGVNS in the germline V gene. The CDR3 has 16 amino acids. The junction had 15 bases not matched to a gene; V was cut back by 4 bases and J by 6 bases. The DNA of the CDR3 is TGTGCCAGCAGTGCAACCCATCACGGACTAGGCGGCGAGCAGTACTTC. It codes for CASSATHHGLGGEQYF.

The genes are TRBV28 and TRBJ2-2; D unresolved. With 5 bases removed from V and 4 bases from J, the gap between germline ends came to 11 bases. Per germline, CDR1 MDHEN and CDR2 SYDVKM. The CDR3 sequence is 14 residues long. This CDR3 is CASSPRVSTGELFF. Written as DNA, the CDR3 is TGTGCCAGCAGTCCAAGGGTCTCCACCGGGGAGCTGTTTTTT.

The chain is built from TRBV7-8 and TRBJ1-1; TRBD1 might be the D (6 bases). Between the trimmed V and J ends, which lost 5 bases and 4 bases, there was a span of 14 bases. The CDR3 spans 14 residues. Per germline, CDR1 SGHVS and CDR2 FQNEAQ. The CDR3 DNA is TGTGCCAGCAGCCAAGGGGGGATTACCACTGAAGCTTTCTTT. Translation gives CASSQGGITTEAFF.

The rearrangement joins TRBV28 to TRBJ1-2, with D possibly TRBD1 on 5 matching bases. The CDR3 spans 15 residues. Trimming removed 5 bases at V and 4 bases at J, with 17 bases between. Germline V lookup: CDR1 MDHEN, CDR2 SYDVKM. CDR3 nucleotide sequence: TGTGCCAGCAGTCTAGGGGAAGTTTCCTTCTATGGCTACACCTTC. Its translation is CASSLGEVSFYGYTF.

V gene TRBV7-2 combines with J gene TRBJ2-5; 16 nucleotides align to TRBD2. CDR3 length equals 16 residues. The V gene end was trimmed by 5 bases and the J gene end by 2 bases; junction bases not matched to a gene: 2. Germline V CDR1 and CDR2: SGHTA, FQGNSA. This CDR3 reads CASSRGLAGGQETQYF. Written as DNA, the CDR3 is TGTGCCAGCAGCCGGGGACTAGCGGGGGGGCAAGAGACCCAGTACTTC.

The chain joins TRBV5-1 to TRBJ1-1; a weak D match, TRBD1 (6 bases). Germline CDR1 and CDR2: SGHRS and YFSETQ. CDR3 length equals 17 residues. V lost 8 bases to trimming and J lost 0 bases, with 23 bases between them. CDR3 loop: CASLPGHRSTMNTEAFF. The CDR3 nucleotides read TGCGCCAGTCTACCGGGACACCGCTCCACCATGAACACTGAAGCTTTCTTT.

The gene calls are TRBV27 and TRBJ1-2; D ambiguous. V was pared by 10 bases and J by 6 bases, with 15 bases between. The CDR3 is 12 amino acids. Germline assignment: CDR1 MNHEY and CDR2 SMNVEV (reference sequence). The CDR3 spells CATKDGVDGYTF. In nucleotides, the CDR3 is TGTGCCACCAAAGACGGGGTGGATGGCTACACCTTC.

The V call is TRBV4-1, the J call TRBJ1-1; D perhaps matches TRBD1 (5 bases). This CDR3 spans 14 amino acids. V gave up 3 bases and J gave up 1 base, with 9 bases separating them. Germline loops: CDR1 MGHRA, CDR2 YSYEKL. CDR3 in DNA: TGCGCCAGCAGCCATTTAGGACAGAACACTGAAGCTTTCTTT. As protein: CASSHLGQNTEAFF.

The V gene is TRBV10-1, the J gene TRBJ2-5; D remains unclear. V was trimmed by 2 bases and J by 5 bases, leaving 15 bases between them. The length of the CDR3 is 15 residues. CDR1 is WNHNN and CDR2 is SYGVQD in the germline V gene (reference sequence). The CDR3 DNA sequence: TGCGCCAGCAGTGAGGGTCATATCAACGGGGAGACCCAGTACTTC. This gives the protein CASSEGHINGETQYF.

The CDR3 loop is CASSHDSGTDTQYF. CDR3 nucleotides: TGTGCCAGCTCACACGACAGTGGCACAGATACGCAGTATTTT. The rearrangement links TRBV18 to TRBJ2-3; tentatively, D is TRBD1 (5 bases). The CDR3 is 14 residues long. Trimming took 4 bases from V and 1 from J, leaving 9 bases between them. Per germline, CDR1 KGHSH and CDR2 LQKENI.

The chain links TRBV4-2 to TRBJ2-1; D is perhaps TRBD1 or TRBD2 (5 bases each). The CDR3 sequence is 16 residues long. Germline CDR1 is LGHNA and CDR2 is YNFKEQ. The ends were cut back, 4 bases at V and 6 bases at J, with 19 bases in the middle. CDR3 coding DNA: TGTGCCAGCAGCCTTTTGGGTGGGACCCGAACCAATGAGCAGTTCTTC. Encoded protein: CASSLLGGTRTNEQFF.

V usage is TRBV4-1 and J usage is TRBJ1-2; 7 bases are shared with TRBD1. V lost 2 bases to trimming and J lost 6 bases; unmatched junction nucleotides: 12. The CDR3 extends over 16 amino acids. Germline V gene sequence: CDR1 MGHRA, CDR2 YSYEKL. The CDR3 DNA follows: TGCGCCAGCAGCCAATCAGGGCAGGGGGAATTAAATGGCTACACCTTC. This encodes CASSQSGQGELNGYTF.

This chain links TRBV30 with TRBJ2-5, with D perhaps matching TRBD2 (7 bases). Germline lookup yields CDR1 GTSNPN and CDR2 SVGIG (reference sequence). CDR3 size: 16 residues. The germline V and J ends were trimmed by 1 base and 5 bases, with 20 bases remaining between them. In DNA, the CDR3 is TGTGCCTGGAGTGCCTCTGACGGGGGGCTCGCGGAGACCCAGTACTTC. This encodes CAWSASDGGLAETQYF.